Listed below are T cell receptor beta chains from one sample, sequenced in a study of T cell responses to AZD1222 COVID-19 vaccine. Assay: immunoSEQ multiplex PCR; the TCRdb copy retains only in-frame clones and omits some. Of 150,000 to 250,000 clones in the sample, roughly nine tenths were seen once. The sequences come from peripheral blood, collected 28 days after the second AZD1222 dose. The receptors were gathered from an adult who received the AZD1222 COVID-19 vaccine. Both conserved end residues are part of each CDR3. The D gene is left open where the match is weak. Only part of the rows carry a size: once, few, many, or a class if the clone is expanded.

d_call,j_call,clone_size,v_call,cdr3_aa,cdr3_nt
.,TRBJ1-1,.,TRBV29-1,CSVDDGNTEAFF,TGCAGCGTCGACGACGGGAACACTGAAGCTTTCTTT
TRBD1,TRBJ2-2,.,TRBV11-3,CASSPWGQGAYGTGELFF,TGTGCCAGCAGCCCTTGGGGCCAGGGGGCGTATGGCACCGGGGAGCTGTTTTTT
.,TRBJ2-7,.,TRBV6-5,CASSSGTFYEQYF,TGTGCCAGCAGCTCCGGGACTTTTTACGAGCAGTACTTC
.,TRBJ2-4,.,TRBV13,CASSQVGEKAKNIQYF,TGTGCCAGCAGCCAAGTTGGGGAAAAGGCCAAAAACATTCAGTACTTC
TRBD2,TRBJ2-7,.,TRBV7-2,CASSSRAGGPGEQYF,TGTGCCAGCAGCTCGCGAGCGGGAGGGCCCGGGGAGCAGTACTTC
.,TRBJ1-6,.,TRBV4-1,CASSQEKGRYNSPLHF,TGCGCCAGCAGCCAAGAAAAGGGACGCTATAATTCACCCCTCCACTTT
TRBD1,TRBJ2-2,.,TRBV10-2,CASRGDRGRHTGELFF,TGCGCCAGCAGAGGAGACAGGGGGCGTCACACCGGGGAGCTGTTTTTT
TRBD2,TRBJ2-1,.,TRBV5-1,CASRKSGTSGNEQFF,TGCGCCAGCAGGAAATCCGGGACTAGCGGGAATGAGCAGTTCTTC
TRBD1,TRBJ1-5,once,TRBV5-8,CASRPDLDRGFYQPQHF,TGTGCCAGCCGGCCTGACCTCGACAGGGGTTTTTATCAGCCCCAGCATTTT
.,TRBJ1-6,.,TRBV12-3/TRBV12-4,CASSFGSNSPLHF,TGTGCCAGCAGTTTCGGCAGTAATTCACCCCTCCACTTT
.,TRBJ2-5,.,TRBV11-2,CASSLVADPQETQYF,TGTGCCAGCAGCTTAGTAGCCGATCCCCAAGAGACCCAGTACTTC
.,TRBJ1-2,few,TRBV27,CASSSFRDLLDGYTF,TGTGCCAGCAGTTCTTTCAGGGATTTATTGGATGGCTACACCTTC
.,TRBJ2-7,.,TRBV14,CASRKGQKPFYEQYF,TGTGCCAGCAGAAAAGGACAAAAACCCTTTTACGAGCAGTACTTC
.,TRBJ1-2,.,TRBV28,CASSLYGGASTF,TGTGCCAGCAGTTTGTATGGGGGGGCAAGCACCTTC
.,TRBJ2-6,.,TRBV3-1/TRBV3-2,CASSQGAGGANVLTF,TGTGCCAGCAGCCAAGGGGCAGGGGGGGCCAACGTCCTGACTTTC
.,TRBJ2-1,.,TRBV20-1,CSANYNEQFF,TGCAGTGCAAACTACAATGAGCAGTTCTTC
.,TRBJ1-2,.,TRBV18,CASSPLRIYGYTF,TGTGCCAGCTCACCTTTACGGATATATGGCTACACCTTC
.,TRBJ2-7,.,TRBV30,CAWSVVGGSYEQYF,TGTGCCTGGAGTGTAGTAGGGGGCTCCTACGAGCAGTACTTC
.,TRBJ2-7,.,TRBV14,CASSNYRRYEQYF,TGTGCCAGCAGCAACTACAGGAGGTACGAGCAGTACTTC
.,TRBJ2-7,.,TRBV27,CASSLAVSDEQYF,TGTGCCAGCAGTTTAGCAGTAAGCGACGAGCAGTACTTC
TRBD2,TRBJ2-7,.,TRBV9,CASSASGSGSGEQYF,TGTGCCAGCAGCGCTAGCGGGAGTGGTAGTGGCGAGCAGTACTTC
.,TRBJ1-2,.,TRBV6-4,CASSERRDGYTF,TGTGCCAGCAGTGAACGGAGGGATGGCTACACCTTC
.,TRBJ1-5,.,TRBV6-5,CASSPRDGAGPQHF,TGTGCCAGCAGTCCCCGGGACGGTGCGGGGCCCCAGCATTTT
.,TRBJ2-7,.,TRBV6-1,CASSAWTGVDSGTHEQYF,TGTGCCAGCAGTGCCTGGACAGGGGTGGATAGCGGGACCCACGAGCAGTACTTC
.,TRBJ2-1,.,TRBV11-3,CASSLVLAGAEQFF,TGTGCCAGCAGCTTAGTTTTGGCGGGGGCTGAGCAGTTCTTC
TRBD1,TRBJ1-2,.,TRBV6-2/TRBV6-3,CASSYLDRANYGYTF,TGTGCCAGCAGTTACCTAGACAGGGCCAACTATGGCTACACCTTC
TRBD1,TRBJ1-5,few,TRBV7-9,CASSPTGVSQPQHF,TGTGCCAGCAGTCCTACAGGGGTCAGTCAGCCCCAGCATTTT
.,TRBJ1-5,.,TRBV18,CASSPLRAGGGNQPQHF,TGTGCCAGCTCACCACTCAGGGCCGGAGGTGGCAATCAGCCCCAGCATTTT